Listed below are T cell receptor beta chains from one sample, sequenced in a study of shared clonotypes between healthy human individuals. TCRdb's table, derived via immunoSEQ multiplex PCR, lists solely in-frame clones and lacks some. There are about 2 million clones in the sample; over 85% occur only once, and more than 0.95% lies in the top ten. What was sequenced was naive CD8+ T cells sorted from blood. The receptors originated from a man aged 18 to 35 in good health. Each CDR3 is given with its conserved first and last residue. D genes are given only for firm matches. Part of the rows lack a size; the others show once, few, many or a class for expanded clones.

CDR3 protein: CASSPIYGQGSHPDTQYF; CDR3 DNA: TGTGCCAGCAGCCCGATTTACGGACAGGGATCGCACCCAGATACGCAGTATTTT; clone size: -; J gene: TRBJ2-3; V gene: TRBV7-9; D gene: TRBD1
CDR3 protein: CASSLDPSGRYNEQFF; CDR3 DNA: TGTGCCAGCAGCTTAGATCCTAGCGGGAGGTACAATGAGCAGTTCTTC; clone size: once; J gene: TRBJ2-1; V gene: TRBV11-2; D gene: TRBD2
CDR3 protein: CASSLWQGGSPLHF; CDR3 DNA: TGTGCCAGCAGCTTGTGGCAGGGGGGGTCACCCCTCCACTTT; clone size: -; J gene: TRBJ1-6; V gene: TRBV5-5; D gene: TRBD1
CDR3 protein: CASSLDESYEQYF; CDR3 DNA: TGTGCCAGCAGCTTAGACGAGAGCTACGAGCAGTACTTC; clone size: -; J gene: TRBJ2-7; V gene: TRBV7-8; D gene: -
CDR3 protein: CASSYSMGQASYEQYF; CDR3 DNA: TGTGCCAGCAGTTACTCAATGGGACAGGCCTCCTACGAGCAGTACTTC; clone size: -; J gene: TRBJ2-7; V gene: TRBV6-5; D gene: TRBD1
CDR3 protein: CASSLGPSSTDTQYF; CDR3 DNA: TGTGCCAGCAGCTTAGGCCCTTCTAGCACAGATACGCAGTATTTT; clone size: -; J gene: TRBJ2-3; V gene: TRBV7-9; D gene: -
CDR3 protein: CASSTGQGAYGYTF; CDR3 DNA: TGTGCCAGCAGCACCGGACAGGGGGCGTATGGCTACACCTTC; clone size: -; J gene: TRBJ1-2; V gene: TRBV13; D gene: TRBD1
CDR3 protein: CASSYKAGGYNEQFF; CDR3 DNA: TGTGCCAGCAGTTACAAAGCGGGAGGCTACAATGAGCAGTTCTTC; clone size: -; J gene: TRBJ2-1; V gene: TRBV6-5; D gene: TRBD2
CDR3 protein: CASSFLSQVGEQYF; CDR3 DNA: TGTGCCAGCAGCTTTTTATCCCAAGTGGGGGAGCAGTACTTC; clone size: -; J gene: TRBJ2-7; V gene: TRBV11-2; D gene: -
CDR3 protein: CASSLFAVSTDTQYF; CDR3 DNA: TGTGCCAGCAGTTTATTTGCCGTTAGCACAGATACGCAGTATTTT; clone size: -; J gene: TRBJ2-3; V gene: TRBV27; D gene: -
CDR3 protein: CASSLPGLAAYNEQFF; CDR3 DNA: TGTGCCAGCAGCTTGCCGGGACTAGCGGCCTACAATGAGCAGTTCTTC; clone size: -; J gene: TRBJ2-1; V gene: TRBV5-8; D gene: TRBD2
CDR3 protein: CASSQDPGQGTYNSPLHF; CDR3 DNA: TGCGCCAGCAGCCAAGACCCGGGACAGGGCACCTATAATTCACCCCTCCACTTT; clone size: -; J gene: TRBJ1-6; V gene: TRBV4-3; D gene: TRBD1
CDR3 protein: CASTFQGDSPLHF; CDR3 DNA: TGCGCCAGCACTTTTCAGGGAGATTCACCCCTCCACTTT; clone size: -; J gene: TRBJ1-6; V gene: TRBV23-1; D gene: -
CDR3 protein: CASSFSGVGTEAFF; CDR3 DNA: TGTGCCAGCAGCTTCTCAGGGGTGGGCACTGAAGCTTTCTTT; clone size: -; J gene: TRBJ1-1; V gene: TRBV11-3; D gene: -
CDR3 protein: CASMGQAYNEQFF; CDR3 DNA: TGTGCCAGTATGGGACAAGCCTACAATGAGCAGTTCTTC; clone size: -; J gene: TRBJ2-1; V gene: TRBV19; D gene: -
CDR3 protein: CASSLADNPGVQHF; CDR3 DNA: TGTGCCAGCAGCTTGGCGGACAACCCCGGCGTCCAGCATTTT; clone size: -; J gene: TRBJ1-5; V gene: TRBV5-6; D gene: -
CDR3 protein: CASSPTGGLHEQYF; CDR3 DNA: TGTGCCAGCAGCCCGACAGGGGGCCTTCACGAGCAGTACTTC; clone size: -; J gene: TRBJ2-7; V gene: TRBV13; D gene: TRBD1
CDR3 protein: CASSPTGHAEAFF; CDR3 DNA: TGTGCCAGCAGCCCGACGGGCCACGCTGAAGCTTTCTTT; clone size: -; J gene: TRBJ1-1; V gene: TRBV27; D gene: -